This T cell receptor beta chain derives from a study of shared clonotypes between healthy human individuals. Study-wide findings and caveats: Read depth was anticipated to influence clonotype sharing among donors.

Germline CDR1 is MDHEN and CDR2 is SYDVKM. V lost 7 bases, J lost 2 bases, and 20 bases lay in between. The CDR3 is 16 residues long. In the source study's methods: ImmunoSEQ output lacked quality scores and full-length reads, limiting matched filtering. TCRdb keeps only in-frame clones here, not all; method: immunoSEQ multiplex PCR. D and trimming come from the DNA, and the V and J calls and clone size come from that table. The profile shows over a million clones, roughly 74% of them singletons. With respect to this clone: Its cognate antigen is unknown.

Sequenced material: memory CD4+ T cells from PBMCs. Regarding subset: CD45RA-negative fraction. The receptor was isolated from a man younger than 35 in good health. Some clones in this sample may be carry-over from other donors' samples. The chain carries TRBV28 and TRBJ2-5; a weak D match, TRBD2 (6 bases). CDR3 nucleotide sequence: TGTGCCAGCACCGAATGGGGACTGAGGGTTCAAGAGACCCAGTACTTC. As protein: CASTEWGLRVQETQYF.